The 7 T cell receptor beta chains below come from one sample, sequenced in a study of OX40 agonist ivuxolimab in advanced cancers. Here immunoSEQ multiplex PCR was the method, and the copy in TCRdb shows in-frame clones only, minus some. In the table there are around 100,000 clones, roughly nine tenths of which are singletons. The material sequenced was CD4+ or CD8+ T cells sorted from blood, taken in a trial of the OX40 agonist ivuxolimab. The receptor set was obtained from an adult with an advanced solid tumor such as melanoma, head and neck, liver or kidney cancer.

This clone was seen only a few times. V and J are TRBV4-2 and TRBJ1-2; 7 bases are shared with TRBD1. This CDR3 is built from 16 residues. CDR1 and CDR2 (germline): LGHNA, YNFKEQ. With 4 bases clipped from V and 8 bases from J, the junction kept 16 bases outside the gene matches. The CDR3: CASSPTGLASVGGYTF. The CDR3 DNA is TGTGCCAGCAGCCCGACAGGGTTGGCGAGTGTGGGGGGCTACACCTTC.

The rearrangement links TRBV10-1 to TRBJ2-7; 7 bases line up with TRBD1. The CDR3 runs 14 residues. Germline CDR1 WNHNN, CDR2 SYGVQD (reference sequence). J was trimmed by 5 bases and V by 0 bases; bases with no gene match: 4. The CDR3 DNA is TGCGCCAGCAGTGAGTCGACAGGGCCCCACGAGCAGTACTTC. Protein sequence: CASSESTGPHEQYF.

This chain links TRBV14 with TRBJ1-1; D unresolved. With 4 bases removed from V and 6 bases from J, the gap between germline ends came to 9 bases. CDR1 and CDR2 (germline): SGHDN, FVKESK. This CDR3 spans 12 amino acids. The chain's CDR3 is CASSRMTAEAFF. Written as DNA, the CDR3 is TGTGCCAGCAGCCGAATGACGGCTGAAGCTTTCTTT.

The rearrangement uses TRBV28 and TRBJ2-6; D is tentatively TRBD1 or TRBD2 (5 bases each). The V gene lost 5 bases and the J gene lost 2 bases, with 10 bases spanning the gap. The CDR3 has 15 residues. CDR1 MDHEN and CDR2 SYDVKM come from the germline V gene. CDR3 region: CASSGSRAGANVLTF. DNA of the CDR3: TGTGCCAGCAGTGGGAGCAGGGCTGGGGCCAACGTCCTGACTTTC. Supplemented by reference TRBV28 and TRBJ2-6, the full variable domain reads DVKVTQSSRYLVKRTGEKVFLECVQDMDHENMFWYRQDPGLGLRLIYFSYDVKMKEKGDIPEGYSVSREKKERFSLILESASTNQTSMYLCASSGSRAGANVLTFGAGSRLTVL.

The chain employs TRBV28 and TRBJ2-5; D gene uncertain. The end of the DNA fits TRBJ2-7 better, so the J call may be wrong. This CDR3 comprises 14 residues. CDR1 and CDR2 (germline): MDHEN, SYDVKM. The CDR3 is CASSRHQSSYEQYF. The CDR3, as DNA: TGTGCCAGCAGTAGACACCAGAGCTCCTACGAGCAGTACTTC.

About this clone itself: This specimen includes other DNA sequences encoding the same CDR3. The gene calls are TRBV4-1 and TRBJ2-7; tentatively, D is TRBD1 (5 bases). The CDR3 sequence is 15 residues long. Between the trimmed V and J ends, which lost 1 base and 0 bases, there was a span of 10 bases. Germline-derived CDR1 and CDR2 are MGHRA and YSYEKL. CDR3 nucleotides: TGCGCCAGCAGCCAAGGGGGCGTGAGCTCCTACGAGCAGTACTTC. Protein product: CASSQGGVSSYEQYF.

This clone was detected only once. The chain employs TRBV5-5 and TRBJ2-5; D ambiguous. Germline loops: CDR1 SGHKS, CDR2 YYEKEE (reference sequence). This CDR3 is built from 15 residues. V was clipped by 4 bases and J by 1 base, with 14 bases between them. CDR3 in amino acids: CASSLNLFSQETQYF. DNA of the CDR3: TGTGCCAGCAGCCTGAATCTATTTTCCCAAGAGACCCAGTACTTC.